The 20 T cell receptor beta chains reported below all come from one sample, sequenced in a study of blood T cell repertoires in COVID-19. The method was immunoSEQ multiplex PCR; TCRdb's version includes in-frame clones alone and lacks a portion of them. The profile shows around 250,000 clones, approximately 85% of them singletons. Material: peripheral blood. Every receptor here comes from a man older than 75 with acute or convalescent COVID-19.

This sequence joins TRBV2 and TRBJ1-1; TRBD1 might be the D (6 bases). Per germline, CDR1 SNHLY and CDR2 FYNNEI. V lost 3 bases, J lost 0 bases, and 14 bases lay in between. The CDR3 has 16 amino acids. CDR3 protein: CASSDAQGTMNTEAFF. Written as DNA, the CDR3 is TGTGCCAGCAGTGATGCTCAGGGGACCATGAACACTGAAGCTTTCTTT.

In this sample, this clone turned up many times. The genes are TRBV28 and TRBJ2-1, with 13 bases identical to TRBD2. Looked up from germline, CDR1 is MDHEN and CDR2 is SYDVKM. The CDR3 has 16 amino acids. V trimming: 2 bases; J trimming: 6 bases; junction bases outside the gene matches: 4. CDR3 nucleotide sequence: TGTGCCAGCAGTTTACGGACTAGCGGGAGACTCAATGAGCAGTTCTTC. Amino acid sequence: CASSLRTSGRLNEQFF.

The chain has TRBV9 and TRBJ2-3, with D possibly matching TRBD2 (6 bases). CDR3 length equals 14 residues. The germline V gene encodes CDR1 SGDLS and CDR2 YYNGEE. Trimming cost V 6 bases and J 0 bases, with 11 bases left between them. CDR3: CASTGDKSTDTQYF. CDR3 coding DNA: TGTGCCAGCACGGGAGACAAGAGCACAGATACGCAGTATTTT.

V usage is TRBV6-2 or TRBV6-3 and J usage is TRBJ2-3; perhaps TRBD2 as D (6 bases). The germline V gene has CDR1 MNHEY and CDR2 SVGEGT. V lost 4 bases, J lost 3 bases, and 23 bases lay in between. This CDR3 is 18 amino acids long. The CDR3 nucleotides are TGTGCCAGCAGTTTCGTCCGGGGCAGCGGAGGGTCAACAGATACGCAGTATTTT. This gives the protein CASSFVRGSGGSTDTQYF.

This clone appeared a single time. The CDR3 protein is CATSSASGTDYGYTF. For the CDR3, the DNA is TGTGCCACCAGCAGCGCCTCCGGGACAGACTATGGCTACACCTTC. V usage is TRBV15 and J usage is TRBJ1-2; 7 bases map to TRBD1. J was trimmed by 3 bases and V by 3 bases; bases with no gene match: 7. Germline V gene lookup returns CDR1 LNHNV and CDR2 YYDKDF (reference sequence). There are 15 residues in the CDR3.

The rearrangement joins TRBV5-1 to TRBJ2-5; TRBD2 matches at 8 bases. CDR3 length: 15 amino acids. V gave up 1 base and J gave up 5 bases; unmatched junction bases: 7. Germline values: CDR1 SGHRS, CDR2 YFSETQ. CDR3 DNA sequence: TGCGCCAGCAGCTTGTGGAGCGGGGGACGGGAGACCCAGTACTTC. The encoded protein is CASSLWSGGRETQYF.

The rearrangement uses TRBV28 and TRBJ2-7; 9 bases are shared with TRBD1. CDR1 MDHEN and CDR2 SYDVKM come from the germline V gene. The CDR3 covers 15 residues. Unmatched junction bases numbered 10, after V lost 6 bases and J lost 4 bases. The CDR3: CASSRGGQGPYEQYF. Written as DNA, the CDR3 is TGTGCCAGCAGCCGGGGAGGACAGGGGCCTTACGAGCAGTACTTC.

DNA for the CDR3: TGTGCCAGCAGTTTAATGCAGGGAGGGAATCAGCCCCAGCATTTT. Residues: CASSLMQGGNQPQHF. The rearrangement links TRBV12-1 to TRBJ1-5. TRBV12-1 is noted as a pseudogene. The CDR3 is 15 amino acids.

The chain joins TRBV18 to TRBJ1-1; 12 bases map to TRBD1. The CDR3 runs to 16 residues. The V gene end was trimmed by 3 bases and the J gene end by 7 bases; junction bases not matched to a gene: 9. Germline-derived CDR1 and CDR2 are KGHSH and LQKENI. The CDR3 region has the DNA TGTGCCAGCTCACCGGGGACAGGGGGCCTCTATGGTGAAGCTTTCTTT. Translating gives CASSPGTGGLYGEAFF.

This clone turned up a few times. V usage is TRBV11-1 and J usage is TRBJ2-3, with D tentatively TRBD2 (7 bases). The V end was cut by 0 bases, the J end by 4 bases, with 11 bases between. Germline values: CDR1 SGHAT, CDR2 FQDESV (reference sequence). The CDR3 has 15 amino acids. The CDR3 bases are TGTGCCAGCAGCTTAGCGGGGGGGCATGCAGATACGCAGTATTTT. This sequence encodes CASSLAGGHADTQYF.

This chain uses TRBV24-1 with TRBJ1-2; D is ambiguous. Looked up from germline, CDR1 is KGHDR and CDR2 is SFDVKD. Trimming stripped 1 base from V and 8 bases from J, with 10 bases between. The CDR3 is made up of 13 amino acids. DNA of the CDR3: TGTGCCACCAGTGATTTTCCAGGAGGGGGCTACACCTTC. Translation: CATSDFPGGGYTF.

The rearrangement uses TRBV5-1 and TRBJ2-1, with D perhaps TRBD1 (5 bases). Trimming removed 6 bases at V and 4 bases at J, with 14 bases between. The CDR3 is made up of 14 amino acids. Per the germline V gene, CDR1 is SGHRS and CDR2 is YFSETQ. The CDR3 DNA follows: TGCGCCAGCACCAGCGATGGGGCTTACAATGAGCAGTTCTTC. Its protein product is CASTSDGAYNEQFF.

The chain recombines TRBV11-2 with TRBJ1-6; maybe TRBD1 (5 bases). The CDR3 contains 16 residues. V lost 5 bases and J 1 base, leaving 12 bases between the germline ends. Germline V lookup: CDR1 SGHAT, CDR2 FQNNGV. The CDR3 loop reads CASSPLQGSYNSPLHF. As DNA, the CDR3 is TGTGCCAGCAGCCCCCTCCAGGGATCCTATAATTCACCCCTCCACTTT.

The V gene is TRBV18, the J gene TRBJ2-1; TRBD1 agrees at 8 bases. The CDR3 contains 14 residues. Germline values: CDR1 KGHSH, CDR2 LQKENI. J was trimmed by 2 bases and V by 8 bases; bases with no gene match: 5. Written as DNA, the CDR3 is TGTGCCAGCCGGGGACAGGCCACCTACAATGAGCAGTTCTTC. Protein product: CASRGQATYNEQFF.

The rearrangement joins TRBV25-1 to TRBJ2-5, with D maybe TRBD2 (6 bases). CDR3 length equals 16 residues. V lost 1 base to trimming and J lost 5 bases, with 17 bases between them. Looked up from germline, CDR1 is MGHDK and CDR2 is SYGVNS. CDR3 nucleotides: TGTGCCAGCAGTGAATTGGGGGGAGGACTGGGGGAGACCCAGTACTTC. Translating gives CASSELGGGLGETQYF.

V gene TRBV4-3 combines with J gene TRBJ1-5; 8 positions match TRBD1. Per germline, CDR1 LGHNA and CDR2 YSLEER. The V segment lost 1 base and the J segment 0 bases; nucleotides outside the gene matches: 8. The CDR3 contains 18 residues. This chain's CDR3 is CASSQGPRTGLSNQPQHF. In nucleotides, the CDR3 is TGCGCCAGCAGCCAAGGCCCCCGGACAGGGCTTAGCAATCAGCCCCAGCATTTT.

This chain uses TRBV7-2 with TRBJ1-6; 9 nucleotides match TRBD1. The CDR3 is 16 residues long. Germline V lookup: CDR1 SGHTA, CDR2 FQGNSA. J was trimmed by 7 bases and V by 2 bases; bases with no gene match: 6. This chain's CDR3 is CASSLLGQGANSPLHF. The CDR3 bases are TGTGCCAGCAGCTTATTGGGACAGGGCGCCAATTCACCCCTCCACTTT.

In DNA form, the CDR3 reads TGTGCCAGCAGTGGGTGGACAGGGGTCTCTGGAAACACCATATATTTT. Translated: CASSGWTGVSGNTIYF. J is TRBJ1-3 and V is TRBV2, with TRBD1 matching over 9 bases. There are 16 residues in the CDR3. V shed 4 bases and J 0 bases; nucleotides not matched to a gene: 4. Germline CDR1 and CDR2: SNHLY and FYNNEI.

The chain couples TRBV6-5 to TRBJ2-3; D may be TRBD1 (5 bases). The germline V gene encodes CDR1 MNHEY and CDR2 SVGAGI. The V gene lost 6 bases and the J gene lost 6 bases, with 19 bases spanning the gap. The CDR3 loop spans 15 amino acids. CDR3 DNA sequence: TGTGCCAGCAGCGAGACAGCTTTAATGGGGGATACGCAGTATTTT. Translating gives CASSETALMGDTQYF.

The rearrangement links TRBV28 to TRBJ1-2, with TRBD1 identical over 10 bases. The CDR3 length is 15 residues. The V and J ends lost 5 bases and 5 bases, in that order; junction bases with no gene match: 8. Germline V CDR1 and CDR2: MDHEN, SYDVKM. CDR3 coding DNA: TGTGCCAGCAGTCCCGGGACAGGGGAACTATATGGCTACACCTTC. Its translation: CASSPGTGELYGYTF.